This T cell receptor (beta chain) was found in a study of molecular identifiers for immune sequencing clone quantification. Preparation of the bulk TCR libraries relied on previously described methods and listed TCR primers. TCRdb reprocessed the PCR reads with MiXCR, giving one entry per CDR3 protein. The sample shows over 35,000 distinct CDR3 sequences, about 24% of them seen only once. Concerning this clonotype itself: Its target is unknown. The junction departs from the called germline gene at one end, perhaps through a read error.

Sequencing libraries of naive CD8 cells derived from approximately 22,000 to 940,000 sorted cells with 10%, 30% or 50% RNA. For naive CD8 T cells, sorting used the CD8+CD4-CCR7+CD45RA+ phenotype. Findings and limits, study-wide: Spiked Jurkat TCR RNA from one cell was reportedly detectable among around 960,000 naive cells.

The clonotype originates from a human donor in good health. Some libraries in this study had Jurkat cell RNA spiked in. Sequencing input: naive CD8+ T cells from blood, with Jurkat cell RNA spiked in. Subset denoted: FACS-sorted CD8+CD4-CCR7+CD45RA+ naive T cells.

CDR3 sequence (DNA): TGTGCCAGCAGCTCGGTGACAGGCATGAACACTGAAGCTCTCTTT. Translated, it gives CASSSVTGMNTEALF. This chain connects TRBV7-9 to TRBJ1-1; possible D gene TRBD1, 6 bases. From germline, CDR1 is SEHNR and CDR2 FQNEAQ (reference sequence). The CDR3 sequence is 15 residues long. Together with reference TRBV7-9 and TRBJ1-1, the CDR3 gives the full variable domain: DTGVSQNPRHKITKRGQNVTFRCDPISEHNRLYWYRQTLGQGPEFLTYFQNEAQLEKSRLLSDRFSAERPKGSFSTLEIQRTEQGDSAMYLCASSSVTGMNTEALFGQGTRLTVV.